This T cell receptor (beta chain) was profiled in a study of cytotoxic CD8 clonotypes in ibrutinib-treated CLL. Study background: Of the patients, 11 were relapsed/refractory, under 16 treatment-naive and 17 to 18 IGHV unmutated. Study conclusions and caveats: Public clonotypes showed up rarely, and on treatment they shrank or held steady.

Germline V gene data show CDR1 as SGHAT and CDR2 as FQNNGV. The V end lost 5 bases, the J end lost 3 bases, and 17 bases lay between the germline ends. The CDR3 is made up of 15 amino acids. This clone was observed a single time. Antigen specificity is unknown. Investigators sought sequencing depths of between 1 in 200,000 and 1 in 1 million T cells. The table came from immunoSEQ multiplex PCR; TCRdb's copy has only in-frame clones and leaves some out. This sample yields approximately 91,000 clones, of which about 76% are seen a single time; 4.8% belongs to the top ten. The rearrangement uses TRBV11-2 and TRBJ2-7, with D tentatively TRBD1 or TRBD2 (5 bases each). This material consisted of PBMCs, taken after 12 months of ibrutinib treatment. This TCR came from a human donor with chronic lymphocytic leukemia. The CDR3 spells CASSDRDGRSYEQYF. The CDR3 DNA reads TGTGCCAGCAGCGACCGGGACGGCAGAAGCTACGAGCAGTACTTC. Looking up the rest from reference TRBV11-2 and TRBJ2-7 gives the full variable domain: EAGVAQSPRYKIIEKRQSVAFWCNPISGHATLYWYQQILGQGPKLLIQFQNNGVVDDSQLPKDRFSAERLKGVDSTLKIQPAKLEDSAVYLCASSDRDGRSYEQYFGPGTRLTVT.